This is a list of T cell receptor beta chains from one sample in a study of cytomegalovirus exposure and HLA in healthy donors. Profiled with immunoSEQ multiplex PCR; TCRdb holds only in-frame clones, not every one. The sample consists of about 130,000 clones, 65% to 70% of them appearing once. Sequenced input: PBMCs. These receptors all come from a human donor in good health. CDR3s include the opening cysteine and the closing phenylalanine or tryptophan. The D gene is left open where the match is weak. Some rows mark clone size as missing; the rest say once, few, many or name a class of expanded clone.

clone size	V gene	D gene	J gene	CDR3 protein	CDR3 DNA
-	TRBV10-3	TRBD2	TRBJ2-1	CAISDGGSYNEQFF	TGTGCCATCAGTGACGGCGGGAGCTACAATGAGCAGTTCTTC
few	TRBV20-1	-	TRBJ2-5	CSAPTYGEQYF	TGCAGTGCCCCAACCTACGGAGAGCAGTACTTC
-	TRBV29-1	TRBD2	TRBJ2-1	CSVVGLAGGPSSEQFF	TGCAGCGTTGTCGGGCTAGCGGGAGGGCCCTCGTCTGAGCAGTTCTTC
few	TRBV5-1	TRBD2	TRBJ2-5	CASSPDPSGTETQYF	TGCGCCAGCAGCCCTGATCCTAGCGGGACAGAGACCCAGTACTTC
-	TRBV7-9	-	TRBJ1-1	CASRPRTTLNTEAFF	TGTGCCAGCAGACCAAGGACAACCTTGAACACTGAAGCTTTCTTT
-	TRBV19	TRBD1	TRBJ2-2	CASSTGGRSTGELFF	TGTGCCAGTAGTACAGGGGGCAGGTCCACCGGGGAGCTGTTTTTT
-	TRBV6-1	-	TRBJ2-3	CASSEEGAGPTDTQYF	TGTGCCAGCAGTGAAGAAGGGGCAGGACCCACAGATACGCAGTATTTT
few	TRBV4-2	TRBD2	TRBJ2-7	CASSQALVGLADNTLWYEQYF	TGTGCCAGCAGCCAAGCCCTGGTGGGACTAGCGGATAATACCCTATGGTACGAGCAGTACTTC
-	TRBV2	TRBD2	TRBJ2-2	CASSDPGTSGGELFF	TGTGCCAGCAGTGATCCCGGGACTAGCGGCGGGGAGCTGTTTTTT
-	TRBV15	-	TRBJ2-7	CATSKTRDLTYEQYF	TGTGCCACCAGCAAAACCCGGGACTTAACCTACGAGCAGTACTTC
-	TRBV10-3	-	TRBJ2-6	CAISGASSNVLTF	TGTGCCATCAGTGGGGCCTCCTCTAACGTCCTGACTTTC
-	TRBV19	TRBD1	TRBJ1-5	CASRETGAQPQHF	TGTGCCAGTAGGGAGACAGGGGCCCAGCCCCAGCATTTT
few	TRBV4-1	-	TRBJ2-7	CASSRSAGSSYEQYF	TGCGCCAGCAGCCGATCAGCGGGCAGCTCCTACGAGCAGTACTTC
-	TRBV5-1	-	TRBJ1-1	CASSLRSAGNTEAFF	TGCGCCAGCAGCCTGAGATCCGCGGGGAACACTGAAGCTTTCTTT
-	TRBV7-9	TRBD1	TRBJ2-5	CASSEDRAGETQYF	TGTGCCAGCAGCGAGGACAGGGCGGGAGAGACCCAGTACTTC
-	TRBV23-1	TRBD1	TRBJ2-2	CASTRDRLNTGELFF	TGCGCCAGCACCCGGGACAGGTTGAACACCGGGGAGCTGTTTTTT
-	TRBV29-1	TRBD2	TRBJ2-3	CSVEFGLEGTDTQYF	TGCAGCGTTGAATTTGGACTAGAAGGCACAGATACGCAGTATTTT
-	TRBV6-5	-	TRBJ1-5	CASSSGVGQPQHF	TGTGCCAGCAGTTCGGGGGTAGGTCAGCCCCAGCATTTT
-	TRBV5-6	-	TRBJ1-1	CASRKQASSLNTEAFF	TGTGCCAGCAGAAAGCAGGCTTCTAGCTTGAACACTGAAGCTTTCTTT
-	TRBV29-1	-	TRBJ1-5	CSVAQSGDQPQHF	TGCAGCGTTGCCCAATCCGGGGATCAGCCCCAGCATTTT
-	TRBV4-3	-	TRBJ2-7	CASSQVSGRTYEQYF	TGCGCCAGCAGCCAAGTTAGCGGCCGAACCTACGAGCAGTACTTC
once	TRBV5-1	-	TRBJ1-4	CASRGGESPGELFF	TGCGCCAGCAGAGGGGGGGAGAGCCCGGGGGAACTGTTTTTT
-	TRBV5-5	TRBD2	TRBJ2-5	CASSTIAGQETQYF	TGTGCCAGCAGCACTATAGCGGGCCAAGAGACCCAGTACTTC
-	TRBV2	-	TRBJ2-1	CASNGLRASNEQFF	TGTGCCAGCAATGGGCTGAGGGCCTCCAATGAGCAGTTCTTC
-	TRBV5-4	TRBD2	TRBJ2-7	CASSGVGLAGGGEQYF	TGTGCCAGCAGCGGAGTAGGACTAGCGGGAGGAGGCGAGCAGTACTTC
-	TRBV9	TRBD2	TRBJ2-5	CASSVGASGTQETQYF	TGTGCCAGCAGCGTAGGGGCTAGCGGCACACAAGAGACCCAGTACTTC
-	TRBV18	TRBD1	TRBJ2-7	CASSPGTDSYEQYF	TGTGCCAGCTCGCCTGGGACAGACTCCTACGAGCAGTACTTC
few	TRBV7-6	TRBD2	TRBJ2-7	CASSLAGGTNYEQYF	TGTGCCAGCAGCTTAGCAGGAGGGACTAACTACGAGCAGTACTTC
-	TRBV5-6	TRBD2	TRBJ2-1	CASSEKRGSYNEQFF	TGTGCCAGCAGCGAGAAGCGGGGCTCCTACAATGAGCAGTTCTTC
few	TRBV15	TRBD1	TRBJ2-7	CATASGTGLSYEQYF	TGTGCCACTGCCTCCGGGACAGGCCTCTCCTACGAGCAGTACTTC
-	TRBV7-2	TRBD1	TRBJ1-5	CASSLNRDSYFQPQHF	TGTGCCAGCAGCTTAAACAGGGACAGTTATTTTCAGCCCCAGCATTTT
-	TRBV6-6	TRBD1	TRBJ2-5	CASSRTGQETQYF	TGTGCCAGCAGCCGGACAGGCCAAGAGACCCAGTACTTC
-	TRBV5-1	-	TRBJ1-1	CASSFLGVGTEAFF	TGCGCCAGCAGCTTTTTAGGGGTTGGCACTGAAGCTTTCTTT
-	TRBV4-1	TRBD1	TRBJ2-5	CASSQGPDRGLETQYF	TGCGCCAGCAGCCAAGGGCCTGACAGGGGGCTGGAGACCCAGTACTTC
few	TRBV5-4	TRBD1	TRBJ2-5	CASSGPGTDQETQYF	TGTGCCAGCAGCGGGCCAGGGACAGATCAAGAGACCCAGTACTTC
-	TRBV18	-	TRBJ2-3	CASSPRSSTDTQYF	TGTGCCAGCTCACCGAGGTCCTCCACAGATACGCAGTATTTT
-	TRBV7-3	-	TRBJ2-5	CASSPWGSETQYF	TGTGCCAGCAGCCCCTGGGGCTCGGAGACCCAGTACTTC
-	TRBV28	TRBD1	TRBJ2-7	CASTPGGVYEQYF	TGTGCCAGCACCCCAGGGGGAGTGTACGAGCAGTACTTC
-	TRBV9	-	TRBJ2-5	CASSIGVALETQYF	TGTGCCAGCAGTATAGGGGTGGCCTTGGAGACCCAGTACTTC
few	TRBV28	-	TRBJ1-2	CASSRLPGRSDGYTF	TGTGCCAGCAGCCGTCTCCCGGGGAGGTCGGATGGCTACACCTTC
-	TRBV11-3	-	TRBJ2-1	CASSQTSRPYNEQFF	TGTGCCAGCAGCCAAACTAGCAGGCCCTACAATGAGCAGTTCTTC
-	TRBV7-2	-	TRBJ2-5	CASSLAGVRWGETQYF	TGTGCCAGCAGCTTAGCGGGAGTTAGGTGGGGAGAGACCCAGTACTTC